The 23 T cell receptor beta chains below were found in one sample sequenced in a study of shared clonotypes between healthy human individuals. Measured with immunoSEQ multiplex PCR; TCRdb has only the in-frame clones, and not every one. In the table there are 980,000 or so clones, roughly 72% of which are singletons. Sequences were obtained from memory CD4+ T cells sorted from blood. Noted subset: CD45RA-negative fraction. The receptors were sampled from a young man in good health.

This clone has a count of ten or more. The chain is built from TRBV14 and TRBJ1-1, with a tentative D call TRBD1 (5 bases). The CDR3 consists of 14 residues. Trimming pared 3 bases from V and 7 bases from J, leaving 15 bases between. Germline CDR1 and CDR2: SGHDN and FVKESK. CDR3 nucleotides: TGTGCCAGCAGCCACCGGGGGGGAGCACTTGAAGCTTTCTTT. Its translation is CASSHRGGALEAFF.

This clone was detected a few times. The chain carries TRBV5-6 and TRBJ2-6, with D unresolved. The germline CDR1 and CDR2 sequences are SGHDT and YYEEEE. This CDR3 spans 15 amino acids. Trimming took off 4 bases at V and 0 bases at J, with 8 bases between the two ends. DNA of the CDR3: TGTGCCAGCAGCCCACTGGTCTCTGGGGCCAACGTCCTGACTTTC. Translation: CASSPLVSGANVLTF.

This chain links TRBV9 with TRBJ2-5; 8 bases are shared with TRBD1. The V segment lost 3 bases and the J segment 2 bases; nucleotides outside the gene matches: 6. Germline CDR1 is SGDLS and CDR2 is YYNGEE. CDR3 length equals 15 residues. DNA for the CDR3: TGTGCCAGCAGCGCCTGGACAGGGAGGCAAGAGACCCAGTACTTC. As protein: CASSAWTGRQETQYF.

The chain recombines TRBV5-4 with TRBJ2-5; D remains ambiguous. Trimming took off 4 bases at V and 5 bases at J, with 18 bases between the two ends. The CDR3 runs 15 residues. Germline V gene data show CDR1 as SGHNT and CDR2 as YYREEE (reference sequence). The CDR3 DNA sequence: TGTGCCAGCAGCCCCTCCCCAGGTCCCGCGGAGACCCAGTACTTC. It translates to CASSPSPGPAETQYF. Looking up the rest from reference TRBV5-4 and TRBJ2-5 gives the full variable domain: ETGVTQSPTHLIKTRGQQVTLRCSSQSGHNTVSWYQQALGQGPQFIFQYYREEENGRGNFPPRFSGLQFPNYSSELNVNALELDDSALYLCASSPSPGPAETQYFGPGTRLLVL.

The J gene is TRBJ1-1, the V gene TRBV6-5; a possible D gene is TRBD1 (5 bases). With 4 bases removed from V and 1 base from J, the gap between germline ends came to 13 bases. CDR1 is MNHEY, CDR2 SVGAGI, per germline. There are 15 residues in the CDR3. The CDR3 nucleotides are TGTGCCAGCAGTTGGGACCGCCGGGGGAACACTGAAGCTTTCTTT. It codes for CASSWDRRGNTEAFF.

Concerning this clone itself: The same CDR3 can be traced to other DNA sequences in this sample. This chain links TRBV6-1 with TRBJ2-5; 11 bases align to TRBD2. This CDR3 has 16 residues. Germline-derived CDR1 and CDR2 are MNHNS and SASEGT. V trimming: 4 bases; J trimming: 2 bases; junction bases outside the gene matches: 6. The DNA of the CDR3 is TGTGCCAGCAGTGTGGGGCCTAGCGGGGGGCAAGAGACCCAGTACTTC. This translates into CASSVGPSGGQETQYF.

This chain joins TRBV4-1 and TRBJ2-5; 9 bases fit TRBD2. Per germline, CDR1 MGHRA and CDR2 YSYEKL. The V gene end was trimmed by 4 bases and the J gene end by 5 bases; junction bases not matched to a gene: 17. This CDR3 spans 18 amino acids. CDR3 in amino acids: CASSRSAGSGGIGETQYF. The CDR3, as DNA: TGCGCCAGCAGCCGGTCTGCTGGTAGCGGGGGTATCGGGGAGACCCAGTACTTC.

Points on this clone: Different DNA sequences within this sample yield the same CDR3. The chain combines TRBV18 with TRBJ2-3; 7 positions agree with TRBD1. The trim removed 0 bases at V and 4 bases at J, leaving 1 base unmatched. Germline CDR1 is KGHSH and CDR2 is LQKENI. The CDR3 sequence is 14 residues long. CDR3 in amino acids: CASSPPGGADTQYF. The CDR3 DNA reads TGTGCCAGCTCACCACCAGGGGGCGCAGATACGCAGTATTTT.

This clone has a handful of counts. Other DNA sequences in this sample translate to the same CDR3. V gene TRBV5-1 combines with J gene TRBJ2-7; maybe TRBD2 (6 bases). The CDR3 sequence is 15 residues long. Between the trimmed V and J ends, which lost 0 bases and 0 bases, there was a span of 10 bases. The germline V gene encodes CDR1 SGHRS and CDR2 YFSETQ. The CDR3 nucleotides read TGCGCCAGCAGCTTGGGCCCCGGGAGCTCCTACGAGCAGTACTTC. This translates into CASSLGPGSSYEQYF.

The chain joins TRBV7-2 to TRBJ1-5; 11 bases fit TRBD1. V gave up 8 bases and J gave up 0 bases; unmatched junction bases: 0. CDR3 length equals 14 residues. Germline CDR1 reads SGHTA; CDR2 reads FQGNSA. In DNA, the CDR3 is TGTGCCAGCGGGACAGGGGGTAGCAATCAGCCCCAGCATTTT. Protein: CASGTGGSNQPQHF. Based on the CDR3 plus reference TRBV7-2 and TRBJ1-5, the full variable domain is GAGVSQSPSNKVTEKGKDVELRCDPISGHTALYWYRQSLGQGLEFLIYFQGNSAPDKSGLPSDRFSAERTGGSVSTLTIQRTQQEDSAVYLCASGTGGSNQPQHFGDGTRLSIL.

The chain carries TRBV7-9 and TRBJ2-1, with D maybe TRBD1 (7 bases). V shed 5 bases and J shed 6 bases, with 17 bases lying between them. This CDR3 spans 15 amino acids. Germline V CDR1 and CDR2: SEHNR, FQNEAQ (reference sequence). DNA of the CDR3: TGTGCCAGCAGCACTGGTTCAGGGGGGAGCAATGAGCAGTTCTTC. Translation gives CASSTGSGGSNEQFF.

As to this clone: The sample holds other DNA sequences that translate to the same CDR3. The CDR3 loop is CAWRIGSSYEQYF. As DNA, the CDR3 is TGTGCCTGGAGGATTGGTAGCTCCTACGAGCAGTACTTC. The chain employs TRBV30 and TRBJ2-7, with D hard to call. Trimming removed 3 bases from V and 0 bases from J, with 9 bases in between. CDR3 length: 13 residues. Germline CDR1 reads GTSNPN; CDR2 reads SVGIG (reference sequence).

The chain recombines TRBV7-8 with TRBJ2-5; a possible D gene is TRBD2 (6 bases). CDR1 and CDR2 from the germline V gene are SGHVS and FQNEAQ. The ends were cut back, 5 bases at V and 5 bases at J, with 18 bases in the middle. The CDR3 covers 15 residues. The CDR3 bases are TGTGCCAGCAGCCCGTTAAATCTGGCGGGGGAGACCCAGTACTTC. Amino acids: CASSPLNLAGETQYF. The full variable domain, its missing parts supplied by reference TRBV7-8 and TRBJ2-5, is GAGVSQSPRYKVAKRGQDVALRCDPISGHVSLFWYQQALGQGPEFLTYFQNEAQLDKSGLPSDRFFAERPEGSVSTLKIQRTQQEDSAVYLCASSPLNLAGETQYFGPGTRLLVL.

V is TRBV9 and J is TRBJ1-1; 7 bases align to TRBD1. Germline-derived CDR1 and CDR2 are SGDLS and YYNGEE. There are 17 residues in the CDR3. V dropped 6 bases and J dropped 0; count of bases not matched to a gene: 14. CDR3 region: CASTEKEGGRMNTEAFF. In DNA form, the CDR3 reads TGTGCCAGCACCGAAAAGGAAGGGGGCCGGATGAACACTGAAGCTTTCTTT.

The chain recombines TRBV4-1 with TRBJ2-5, with unresolved D. This CDR3 is built from 15 residues. CDR1 is MGHRA and CDR2 is YSYEKL in the germline V gene. Trimming removed 4 bases at V and 5 bases at J, with 17 bases between. The DNA for the CDR3 is TGCGCCAGCAGCCGGATTCCCATCGCGCGGGAGACCCAGTACTTC. This translates into CASSRIPIARETQYF.

This chain uses TRBV6-1 with TRBJ2-1; 11 bases are shared with TRBD2. Germline CDR1 MNHNS, CDR2 SASEGT. The V segment lost 4 bases and the J segment 8 bases; nucleotides outside the gene matches: 4. The CDR3 covers 14 residues. The CDR3 is CASSVAGGPDEQFF. The CDR3 DNA reads TGTGCCAGCAGTGTAGCGGGGGGGCCTGATGAGCAGTTCTTC.

This chain uses TRBV2 with TRBJ2-1; TRBD2 matches at 8 bases. The germline gives CDR1 SNHLY, CDR2 FYNNEI. The CDR3 sequence is 15 residues long. The ends lost 3 bases at V and 7 bases at J; junction bases unmatched: 8. The CDR3 loop reads CASSDDSGSSNEQFF. CDR3 sequence (DNA): TGTGCCAGCAGTGATGACAGCGGGAGCAGTAATGAGCAGTTCTTC. Variable domain in full (rest from reference TRBV2 and TRBJ2-1): EPEVTQTPSHQVTQMGQEVILRCVPISNHLYFYWYRQILGQKVEFLVSFYNNEISEKSEIFDDQFSVERPDGSNFTLKIRSTKLEDSAMYFCASSDDSGSSNEQFFGPGTRLTVL.

The V and J genes are TRBV11-2 and TRBJ2-7; TRBD1 matches at 9 bases. CDR1 SGHAT and CDR2 FQNNGV come from the germline V gene. The J segment lost 0 bases and the V segment lost 6 bases, leaving 9 bases of the junction unmatched. CDR3 size: 16 residues. The CDR3 region is CASSEPGQGYSYEQYF. The CDR3 coding sequence is TGTGCCAGCAGTGAACCGGGACAGGGATACTCCTACGAGCAGTACTTC.

This clone has at least ten counts. The J gene is TRBJ2-1, the V gene TRBV6-5; perhaps TRBD1 as D (5 bases). Germline values: CDR1 MNHEY, CDR2 SVGAGI. V dropped 11 bases and J dropped 9 bases, with 20 bases sitting between them. This CDR3 comprises 13 residues. The chain's CDR3 is CAAQGISGVEQFF. CDR3 DNA sequence: TGTGCCGCCCAGGGCATTTCTGGAGTTGAGCAGTTCTTC.

The rearrangement uses TRBV25-1 and TRBJ1-1; D is possibly TRBD1 (5 bases). The length of the CDR3 is 13 residues. From germline, CDR1 is MGHDK and CDR2 SYGVNS. Between the trimmed V and J ends, which lost 6 bases and 2 bases, there was a span of 10 bases. In nucleotides, the CDR3 is TGTGCCAGCAGAAGGACATACAACACTGAAGCTTTCTTT. Translating gives CASRRTYNTEAFF.

The chain combines TRBV12-5 with TRBJ2-3; the D gene could be TRBD1 or TRBD2 (5 bases each). Germline V gene sequence: CDR1 LGHNT, CDR2 FRNRAP. The length of the CDR3 is 12 residues. Trimming stripped 6 bases from V and 10 bases from J, with 14 bases between. The CDR3 protein is CASGTGTTAQYF. CDR3 nucleotides: TGTGCTAGTGGGACCGGGACGACAGCGCAGTATTTT.

This chain connects TRBV4-3 to TRBJ2-5; possibly TRBD1 or TRBD2 for D (5 bases each). V lost 0 bases, J lost 4 bases, and 12 bases lay in between. The CDR3 runs to 15 residues. In germline, CDR1 is LGHNA, CDR2 YSLEER. The CDR3 nucleotides read TGCGCCAGCAGCCAAGAGAGGGCCAGGGTAGAGACCCAGTACTTC. This gives the protein CASSQERARVETQYF.

A word on this clone: A read error may explain this, as a much larger clone is one base away. The chain employs TRBV7-8 and TRBJ2-6, with D unclear. This CDR3 is built from 12 residues. Per germline, CDR1 SGHVS and CDR2 FQNEAQ. V dropped 4 bases and J dropped 2 bases, with 0 bases sitting between them. CDR3 bases: TGTGCCAGCAGCTCTGGGGCCAACGTCCTGACTTTC. Protein product: CASSSGANVLTF.